What follows is one T cell receptor beta chain and its context. The antigen is unknown. There are 15 residues in the CDR3. V was pared by 0 bases and J by 0 bases, with 6 bases between. Germline-derived CDR1 and CDR2 are MGHRA and YSYEKL. The sample is drawn from a study of cytomegalovirus exposure and HLA in healthy donors. Notes on the study in general: In vitro confirmation showed a few CMV-associated chains to be CMV antigen specific. Accurate prediction of HLA-A and HLA-B alleles (for most subjects) was reportedly achieved from TCR beta sequences.

PCR employed 60 Vbeta and 13 Jbeta primers. Here immunoSEQ multiplex PCR was the method, and the copy in TCRdb shows in-frame clones only, minus some. The sample holds approximately 76,000 clones; about two thirds are singletons and the top ten take less than 7.5%. The TCR originated in a man aged 30-40 years in good health and CMV-seropositive. The rearrangement uses TRBV4-1 and TRBJ1-3; D remains ambiguous. The sequenced sample was PBMCs. In DNA form, the CDR3 reads TGCGCCAGCAGCCAAGAAACAAGCTCTGGAAACACCATATATTTT. It encodes CASSQETSSGNTIYF.